The 21 T cell receptor beta chains below were found in one sample sequenced in a study of T cell changes during pregnancy in multiple sclerosis. Using immunoSEQ multiplex PCR, the repertoire was profiled, and TCRdb retains in-frame clones only, with some absent. The sample consists of approximately 20,000 clones, about 87% of them appearing once. The specimen comprised CD8+ T cells from peripheral blood mononuclear cells, sampled in the second trimester of pregnancy. The source is a female donor in good health, enrolled as a control in a pregnancy study.

The V call is TRBV27, the J call TRBJ2-1; D not resolved. The germline V and J ends were trimmed by 4 bases and 8 bases, with 15 bases remaining between them. Per the germline V gene, CDR1 is MNHEY and CDR2 is SMNVEV (reference sequence). The CDR3 sequence is 14 residues long. The CDR3 is CASSSPSTMDEQFF. DNA of the CDR3: TGTGCCAGCAGTTCCCCCTCCACTATGGATGAGCAGTTCTTC.

This chain joins TRBV7-9 and TRBJ2-7; D not certain. The CDR3 covers 13 residues. V gave up 1 base and J gave up 3 bases, with 7 bases separating them. Germline V gene data show CDR1 as SEHNR and CDR2 as FQNEAQ (reference sequence). As DNA, the CDR3 is TGTGCCAGCAGCTTAGGACTGGACTACGAGCAGTACTTC. Amino acids: CASSLGLDYEQYF.

This chain links TRBV6-4 with TRBJ1-5; 9 bases match TRBD1. The CDR3 sequence is 15 residues long. Trimming at V came to 5 bases and at J to 2 bases, leaving 4 bases not matched to a gene. Germline CDR1 reads MRHNA; CDR2 reads SNTAGT. The CDR3 loop reads CASSPTGGGNQPQHF. The CDR3 DNA reads as TGTGCCAGCAGTCCGACAGGGGGGGGCAATCAGCCCCAGCATTTT.

This clone was seen more than once but under ten times. The chain couples TRBV6-1 to TRBJ2-7, with 9 bases that match TRBD2. The germline gives CDR1 MNHNS, CDR2 SASEGT. This CDR3 region has 15 residues. V lost 4 bases and J lost 0; bases outside the gene matches: 4. The CDR3 here is CASSVETSGSYEQYF. CDR3 coding DNA: TGTGCCAGCAGTGTAGAGACTAGCGGCTCCTACGAGCAGTACTTC.

The chain couples TRBV6-4 to TRBJ2-2; no reliable D call. This CDR3 contains 14 residues. V was clipped by 0 bases and J by 6 bases, with 8 bases between them. CDR1 is MRHNA and CDR2 is SNTAGT in the germline V gene. In DNA, the CDR3 is TGTGCCAGCAGTGACTCGATTGAGTCCGGGGAGCTGTTTTTT. Translated, it gives CASSDSIESGELFF.

The chain joins TRBV13 to TRBJ2-2; 8 bases align to TRBD2. Looked up from germline, CDR1 is PRHDT and CDR2 is FYEKMQ (reference sequence). The CDR3 is made up of 15 amino acids. Trimming took 4 bases from V and 5 from J; bases not matched to a gene: 6. The CDR3 DNA reads TGTGCCAGCAGCTCCCTACGGGAGGGAACCGGGGAGCTGTTTTTT. As protein: CASSSLREGTGELFF.

To note about this clone: Relative to the germline gene, one junction end is altered; a read error may explain this. V gene TRBV6-1 combines with J gene TRBJ1-2, with TRBD1 as a possible D gene (5 bases). Germline CDR1 and CDR2: MNHNS and SASEGT. The CDR3 is 16 amino acids. CDR3 residues: CASIDILRVANYGYTF. CDR3 in DNA: TGTGCAAGCATTGACATCCTCAGGGTTGCTAACTATGGCTACACCTTC.

The chain links TRBV7-8 to TRBJ2-7; TRBD2 agrees at 8 bases. This CDR3 has 16 residues. Losses at the gene ends were 5 bases for V and 0 bases for J; bases not matched to a gene: 9. The germline gives CDR1 SGHVS, CDR2 FQNEAQ. CDR3 bases: TGTGCCAGCAGCCTCCCCGGGACTAGACCCTCCTACGAGCAGTACTTC. It encodes CASSLPGTRPSYEQYF.

The chain couples TRBV4-3 to TRBJ2-7; the match to TRBD1 covers 12 bases. Germline values: CDR1 LGHNA, CDR2 YSLEER. The CDR3 consists of 17 residues. The V gene end was trimmed by 0 bases and the J gene end by 5 bases; junction bases not matched to a gene: 8. As DNA, the CDR3 is TGCGCCAGCAGCCAAGATTTTCCCGGGACAGGGGGCCACGAGCAGTACTTC. It yields the protein CASSQDFPGTGGHEQYF.

By share, this clone ranks as medium-sized. This rearrangement joins TRBV6-1 to TRBJ2-3; 9 bases are a match to TRBD1. V trimming: 1 base; J trimming: 4 bases; junction bases outside the gene matches: 0. This CDR3 has 14 amino acids. In germline, CDR1 is MNHNS, CDR2 SASEGT. This chain's CDR3 is CASSEGQGADTQYF. The CDR3 DNA reads TGTGCCAGCAGTGAAGGACAGGGGGCAGATACGCAGTATTTT.

The chain joins TRBV7-2 to TRBJ2-4; 8 bases are a match to TRBD1. Germline CDR1 reads SGHTA; CDR2 reads FQGNSA. J lost 6 bases, V lost 5 bases, and 6 bases had no gene match. This CDR3 region has 14 residues. The CDR3 DNA follows: TGTGCCAGCAGCACCCGACAGGGGAGAAACATTCAGTACTTC. Protein: CASSTRQGRNIQYF. Complete variable domain (other parts from reference TRBV7-2 and TRBJ2-4): GAGVSQSPSNKVTEKGKDVELRCDPISGHTALYWYRQSLGQGLEFLIYFQGNSAPDKSGLPSDRFSAERTGGSVSTLTIQRTQQEDSAVYLCASSTRQGRNIQYFGAGTRLSVL.

V and J are TRBV28 and TRBJ1-1; 7 nucleotides agree with TRBD1. V gave up 6 bases and J gave up 5 bases; unmatched junction bases: 9. CDR3 size: 14 residues. Looked up from germline, CDR1 is MDHEN and CDR2 is SYDVKM. CDR3 amino acids: CASRDRSWGTEAFF. In nucleotides, the CDR3 is TGTGCCAGCAGGGACAGGTCTTGGGGGACTGAAGCTTTCTTT.

The rearrangement joins TRBV7-8 to TRBJ1-2, with 9 bases lining up with TRBD1. The V segment lost 1 base and the J segment 5 bases; nucleotides outside the gene matches: 2. This CDR3 contains 14 residues. CDR1 is SGHVS and CDR2 is FQNEAQ in the germline V gene. The CDR3 DNA reads as TGTGCCAGCAGCTTAGACAGGGGGCAATATGGCTACACCTTC. Translation: CASSLDRGQYGYTF.

The V gene is TRBV28, the J gene TRBJ2-1; 8 positions agree with TRBD2. Germline V lookup: CDR1 MDHEN, CDR2 SYDVKM. The CDR3 is made up of 17 amino acids. Trimming at V came to 6 bases and at J to 0 bases, leaving 10 bases not matched to a gene. This CDR3 is CASSLSGSGSSYNEQFF. CDR3 in DNA: TGTGCCAGCAGCCTTTCGGGGAGCGGGAGCTCCTACAATGAGCAGTTCTTC.

V usage is TRBV6-4 and J usage is TRBJ2-3; perhaps TRBD2 as D (6 bases). V lost 5 bases, J lost 1 base, and 7 bases lay in between. The germline V gene encodes CDR1 MRHNA and CDR2 SNTAGT. The CDR3 has 13 residues. The DNA for the CDR3 is TGTGCCAGCAGTCCTAGCGGCACAGATACGCAGTATTTT. Protein sequence: CASSPSGTDTQYF.

The chain joins TRBV2 to TRBJ2-7; no firm D call. This CDR3 spans 13 amino acids. Germline assignment: CDR1 SNHLY and CDR2 FYNNEI. V was cut by 7 bases and J by 0 bases, with 10 bases left in between. CDR3 sequence: CASTGLVSYEQYF. The CDR3 DNA reads as TGTGCCAGCACCGGTCTAGTCTCCTACGAGCAGTACTTC.

The chain is built from TRBV7-2 and TRBJ1-1, with D tentatively TRBD1 (6 bases). Trimming took 5 bases from V and 4 from J, leaving 14 bases between them. The CDR3 has 14 amino acids. Germline lookup yields CDR1 SGHTA and CDR2 FQGNSA. CDR3 nucleotide sequence: TGTGCCAGCAGCCTGGCGGGGGCAGGCACTGAAGCTTTCTTT. Amino acid sequence: CASSLAGAGTEAFF. Variable domain in full (rest from reference TRBV7-2 and TRBJ1-1): GAGVSQSPSNKVTEKGKDVELRCDPISGHTALYWYRQSLGQGLEFLIYFQGNSAPDKSGLPSDRFSAERTGGSVSTLTIQRTQQEDSAVYLCASSLAGAGTEAFFGQGTRLTVV.

This clone was observed once. The V gene is TRBV7-9, the J gene TRBJ2-7; 10 nucleotides align to TRBD2. V lost 2 bases and J lost 5; bases outside the gene matches: 3. Germline V gene data show CDR1 as SEHNR and CDR2 as FQNEAQ (reference sequence). The CDR3 extends over 14 amino acids. CDR3 loop: CASSLTLAGDEQYF. The DNA of the CDR3 is TGTGCCAGCAGCTTAACCCTAGCGGGAGACGAGCAGTACTTC. The complete variable domain, with remaining parts taken from reference TRBV7-9 and TRBJ2-7, reads DTGVSQNPRHKITKRGQNVTFRCDPISEHNRLYWYRQTLGQGPEFLTYFQNEAQLEKSRLLSDRFSAERPKGSFSTLEIQRTEQGDSAMYLCASSLTLAGDEQYFGPGTRLTVT.

The CDR3 DNA reads as TGTGCCAGCAGTTTCTTCGGGAGGTCAAACAATGAGCAGTTCTTC. Amino acids: CASSFFGRSNNEQFF. This chain uses TRBV27 with TRBJ2-1, with 7 bases aligning to TRBD2. The germline CDR1 and CDR2 sequences are MNHEY and SMNVEV (reference sequence). V gave up 3 bases and J gave up 5 bases; unmatched junction bases: 7. The CDR3 is 15 residues long.

V is TRBV5-6 and J is TRBJ2-3, with TRBD1 identical over 11 bases. The CDR3 has 14 residues. Germline CDR1 reads SGHDT; CDR2 reads YYEEEE. V lost 2 bases to trimming and J lost 5 bases; unmatched junction nucleotides: 1. CDR3: CASSFGTGGDTQYF. CDR3 coding DNA: TGTGCCAGCAGCTTCGGGACAGGGGGAGATACGCAGTATTTT.

By sample fraction, this clone is medium-sized. The chain links TRBV7-2 to TRBJ1-1, with D tentatively TRBD1 (6 bases). CDR1 and CDR2 from the germline V gene are SGHTA and FQGNSA. This CDR3 has 16 amino acids. Trimming took off 5 bases at V and 3 bases at J, with 19 bases between the two ends. CDR3 bases: TGTGCCAGCAGCCGTAACGAGGGGGTGGGCGACACTGAAGCTTTCTTT. It yields the protein CASSRNEGVGDTEAFF.